These 9 T cell receptor beta chains originate from one sample sequenced in a study of T-cell memory formation after mild COVID-19. TCRdb re-called the 5' RACE reads through MiXCR, storing one row per CDR3 protein. The data contain about 170,000 distinct CDR3 sequences, roughly 13% of them singletons. The sequenced sample consisted of PBMCs or a T cell subset sorted from them (not recorded which). The receptors originated from a young man who had mild COVID-19 (a few samples of this study predate the infection). Cell type and time point are not known.

This clonotype was seen more than once but under ten times. The chain employs TRBV5-1 and TRBJ2-3; D unresolved. The CDR3 is 14 residues long. Germline CDR1 is SGHRS and CDR2 is YFSETQ. V gave up 4 bases and J gave up 1 base, with 10 bases separating them. The CDR3 loop reads CASSPTAGTDTQYF. The CDR3 nucleotides read TGCGCCAGCAGCCCCACTGCCGGCACAGATACGCAGTATTTT.

This clonotype was picked up a small number of times. CDR3 DNA: TGTGCCAGCAGCGTTTCGGGACAGTATGGCTACACCTTC. Translation: CASSVSGQYGYTF. The J gene is TRBJ1-2, the V gene TRBV7-9; the match to TRBD1 covers 7 bases. The CDR3 consists of 13 residues. Trimming at V came to 5 bases and at J to 5 bases, leaving 5 bases not matched to a gene. Germline CDR1 SEHNR, CDR2 FQNEAQ (reference sequence). Complete variable domain (other parts from reference TRBV7-9 and TRBJ1-2): DTGVSQNPRHKITKRGQNVTFRCDPISEHNRLYWYRQTLGQGPEFLTYFQNEAQLEKSRLLSDRFSAERPKGSFSTLEIQRTEQGDSAMYLCASSVSGQYGYTFGSGTRLTVV.

This clonotype was observed at least ten times. The chain couples TRBV24-1 to TRBJ2-1; D may be TRBD2 (6 bases). CDR1 KGHDR and CDR2 SFDVKD come from the germline V gene. V shed 4 bases and J shed 9 bases, with 12 bases lying between them. The CDR3 totals 13 residues. The CDR3 DNA follows: TGTGCCACCAGTGACCGACCGCGGGGTGAGCAGTTCTTC. Residues: CATSDRPRGEQFF.

This clonotype occurred a few times. The rearrangement uses TRBV20-1 and TRBJ2-5; TRBD1 is a possible D gene (7 bases). This CDR3 has 13 residues. Trimming shortened V by 6 bases and J by 2 bases, and 13 bases separated the two germline ends. Germline loops: CDR1 DFQATT, CDR2 SNEGSKA (reference sequence). CDR3 nucleotides: TGCAGTGCCCCAGGGGGGATTCAAGAGACCCAGTACTTC. Translated: CSAPGGIQETQYF.

J is TRBJ1-5 and V is TRBV20-1, with D uncertain. The germline gives CDR1 DFQATT, CDR2 SNEGSKA (reference sequence). The CDR3 consists of 12 residues. Between the trimmed V and J ends, which lost 6 bases and 3 bases, there was a span of 9 bases. CDR3 amino acids: CSASVLNQPQHF. The CDR3 nucleotides are TGCAGTGCCTCGGTTCTCAATCAGCCCCAGCATTTT.

V gene TRBV7-3 combines with J gene TRBJ1-1; D perhaps matches TRBD1 (5 bases). Germline V gene sequence: CDR1 SGHTA, CDR2 FQGTGA. Trimming pared 1 base from V and 4 bases from J, leaving 7 bases between. The CDR3 is made up of 13 amino acids. Written as DNA, the CDR3 is TGTGCCAGCAGCTTAAGCGGGGGCACTGAAGCTTTCTTT. Its protein is CASSLSGGTEAFF.

In this sample, this clonotype turned up a few times. This rearrangement joins TRBV5-1 to TRBJ2-1; 9 bases agree with TRBD1. Looked up from germline, CDR1 is SGHRS and CDR2 is YFSETQ. V dropped 0 bases and J dropped 5; count of bases not matched to a gene: 6. CDR3 length: 16 amino acids. In DNA, the CDR3 is TGCGCCAGCAGCTTGGCCGGGACAGGGTCGCACAATGAGCAGTTCTTC. Translated, it gives CASSLAGTGSHNEQFF.

The chain carries TRBV21-1 and TRBJ2-5; the table's D call TRBD1 went unverified against the DNA. TRBV21-1 is a documented pseudogene. The CDR3 contains 13 residues. The CDR3 loop is CASSAAGGETQYF. The CDR3 DNA reads as TGTGCCAGCAGCGCCGCCGGGGGGGAGACCCAGTACTTC.

This clonotype was counted only a few times. The chain has TRBV5-1 and TRBJ1-6; possible D gene TRBD1, 5 bases. Germline V gives CDR1 SGHRS, CDR2 YFSETQ. V was pared by 6 bases and J by 8 bases, with 12 bases between. The CDR3 is 13 residues long. CDR3 protein: CASKKEGYSPLHF. CDR3 bases: TGCGCCAGCAAAAAGGAGGGGTATTCACCCCTCCACTTT.